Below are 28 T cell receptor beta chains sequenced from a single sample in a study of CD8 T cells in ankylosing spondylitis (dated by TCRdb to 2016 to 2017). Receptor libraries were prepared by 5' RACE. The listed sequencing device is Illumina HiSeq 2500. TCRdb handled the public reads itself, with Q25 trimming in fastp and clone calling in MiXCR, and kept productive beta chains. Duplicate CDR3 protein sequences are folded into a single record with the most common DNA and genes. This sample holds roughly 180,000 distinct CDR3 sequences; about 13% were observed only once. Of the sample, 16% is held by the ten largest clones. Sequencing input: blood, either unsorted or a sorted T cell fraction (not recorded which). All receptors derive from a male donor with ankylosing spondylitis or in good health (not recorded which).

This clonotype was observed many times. CDR3 loop: CASSQPTDTEAFF. The CDR3 region has the DNA TGCGCCAGCAGCCAACCGACGGACACTGAAGCTTTCTTT. The chain uses TRBV4-1 and TRBJ1-1; D not certain. The germline CDR1 and CDR2 sequences are MGHRA and YSYEKL. Trimming cost V 2 bases and J 3 bases, with 7 bases left between them. The CDR3 length is 13 residues.

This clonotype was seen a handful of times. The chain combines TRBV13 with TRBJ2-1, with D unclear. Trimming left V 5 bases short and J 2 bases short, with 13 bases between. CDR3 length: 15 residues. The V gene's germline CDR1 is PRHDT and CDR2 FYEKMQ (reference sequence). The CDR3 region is CASSPTRRTYNEQFF. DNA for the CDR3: TGTGCCAGCAGCCCGACCAGAAGAACCTACAATGAGCAGTTCTTC.

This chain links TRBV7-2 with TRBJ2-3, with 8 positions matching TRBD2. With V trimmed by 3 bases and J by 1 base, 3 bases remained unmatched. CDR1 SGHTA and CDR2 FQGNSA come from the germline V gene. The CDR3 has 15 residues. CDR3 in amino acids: CASSLGTRGTDTQYF. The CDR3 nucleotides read TGTGCCAGCAGCTTGGGGACTAGAGGCACAGATACGCAGTATTTT.

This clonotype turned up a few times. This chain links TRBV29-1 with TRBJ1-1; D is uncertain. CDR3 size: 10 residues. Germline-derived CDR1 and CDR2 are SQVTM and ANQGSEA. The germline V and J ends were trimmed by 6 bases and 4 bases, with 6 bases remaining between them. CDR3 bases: TGCAGCGTGAGGTCCACTGAAGCTTTCTTT. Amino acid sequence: CSVRSTEAFF.

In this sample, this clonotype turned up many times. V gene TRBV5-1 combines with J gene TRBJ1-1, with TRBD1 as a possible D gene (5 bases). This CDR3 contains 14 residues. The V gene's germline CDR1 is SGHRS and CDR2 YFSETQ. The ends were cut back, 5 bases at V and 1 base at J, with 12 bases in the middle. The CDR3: CASRAGTGNTEAFF. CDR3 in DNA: TGCGCCAGCAGGGCCGGGACGGGGAACACTGAAGCTTTCTTT. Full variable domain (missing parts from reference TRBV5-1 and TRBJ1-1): KAGVTQTPRYLIKTRGQQVTLSCSPISGHRSVSWYQQTPGQGLQFLFEYFSETQRNKGNFPGRFSGRQFSNSRSEMNVSTLELGDSALYLCASRAGTGNTEAFFGQGTRLTVV.

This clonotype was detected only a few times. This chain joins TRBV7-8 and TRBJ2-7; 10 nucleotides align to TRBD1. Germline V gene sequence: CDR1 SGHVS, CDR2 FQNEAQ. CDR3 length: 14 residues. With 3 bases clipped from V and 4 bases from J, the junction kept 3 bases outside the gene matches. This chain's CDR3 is CASSFRQGAYEQYF. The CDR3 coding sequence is TGTGCCAGCAGCTTTCGACAGGGGGCGTACGAGCAGTACTTC.

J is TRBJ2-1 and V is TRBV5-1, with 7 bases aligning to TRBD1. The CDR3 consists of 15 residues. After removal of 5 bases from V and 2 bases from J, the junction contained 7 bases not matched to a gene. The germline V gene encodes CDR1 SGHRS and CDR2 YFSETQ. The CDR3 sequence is CASSQGQSAYNEQFF. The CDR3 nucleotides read TGCGCCAGCAGTCAGGGACAGTCCGCCTACAATGAGCAGTTCTTC.

This CDR3 reads CATSDPAPLSTDTQYF. CDR3 nucleotides: TGTGCCACCAGTGATCCTGCTCCTCTTTCCACAGATACGCAGTATTTT. The chain recombines TRBV24-1 with TRBJ2-3, with no clear D. With 3 bases removed from V and 2 bases from J, the gap between germline ends came to 14 bases. The CDR3 totals 16 residues. Germline CDR1 and CDR2: KGHDR and SFDVKD.

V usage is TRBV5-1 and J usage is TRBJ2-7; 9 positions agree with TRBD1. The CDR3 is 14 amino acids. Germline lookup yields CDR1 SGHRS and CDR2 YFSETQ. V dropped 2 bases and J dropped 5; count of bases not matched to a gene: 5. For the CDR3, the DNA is TGCGCCAGCAGCTTAGGGACAGGGATTAACGAGCAGTACTTC. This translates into CASSLGTGINEQYF.

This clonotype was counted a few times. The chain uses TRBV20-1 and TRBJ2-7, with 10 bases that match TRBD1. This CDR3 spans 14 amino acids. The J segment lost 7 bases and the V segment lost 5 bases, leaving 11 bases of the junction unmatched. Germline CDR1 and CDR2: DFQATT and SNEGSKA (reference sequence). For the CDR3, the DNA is TGCAGTGCTGGGCGGGGACAGGGGATGAGGGAGCAGTACTTC. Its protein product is CSAGRGQGMREQYF.

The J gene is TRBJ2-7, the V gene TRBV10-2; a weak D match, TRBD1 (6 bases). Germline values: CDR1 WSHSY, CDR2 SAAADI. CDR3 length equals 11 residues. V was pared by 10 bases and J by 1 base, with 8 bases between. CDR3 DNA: TGCGCCACCGGACAGTCCTACGAGCAGTACTTC. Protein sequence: CATGQSYEQYF.

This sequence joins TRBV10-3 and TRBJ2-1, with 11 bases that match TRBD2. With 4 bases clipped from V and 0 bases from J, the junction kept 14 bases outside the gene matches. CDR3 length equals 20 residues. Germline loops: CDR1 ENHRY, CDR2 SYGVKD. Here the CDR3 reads CAISAASTSSGRSSYNEQFF. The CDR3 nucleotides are TGTGCCATCAGTGCCGCGTCAACCTCTAGCGGGAGGAGCTCCTACAATGAGCAGTTCTTC.

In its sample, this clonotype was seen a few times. The CDR3 loop is CASSFGTAEAFF. For the CDR3, the DNA is TGTGCCAGCAGCTTTGGGACAGCTGAAGCTTTCTTT. The chain joins TRBV7-9 to TRBJ1-1; 7 nucleotides agree with TRBD1. Germline values: CDR1 SEHNR, CDR2 FQNEAQ (reference sequence). V gave up 3 bases and J gave up 6 bases; unmatched junction bases: 1. The CDR3 covers 12 residues.

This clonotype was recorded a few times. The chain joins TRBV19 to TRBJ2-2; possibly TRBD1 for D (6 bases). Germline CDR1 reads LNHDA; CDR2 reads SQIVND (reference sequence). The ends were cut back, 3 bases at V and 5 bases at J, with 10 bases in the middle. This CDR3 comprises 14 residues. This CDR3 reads CASSIATGTGELFF. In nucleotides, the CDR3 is TGTGCCAGTAGTATCGCGACAGGAACCGGGGAGCTGTTTTTT.

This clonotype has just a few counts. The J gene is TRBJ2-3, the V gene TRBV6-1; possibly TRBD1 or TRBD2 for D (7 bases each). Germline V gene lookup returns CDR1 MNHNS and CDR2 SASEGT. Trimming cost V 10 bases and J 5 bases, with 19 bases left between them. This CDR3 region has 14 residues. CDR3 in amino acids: CANTPRGRGDTQYF. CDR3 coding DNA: TGTGCCAACACTCCCAGGGGGAGGGGAGATACGCAGTATTTT.

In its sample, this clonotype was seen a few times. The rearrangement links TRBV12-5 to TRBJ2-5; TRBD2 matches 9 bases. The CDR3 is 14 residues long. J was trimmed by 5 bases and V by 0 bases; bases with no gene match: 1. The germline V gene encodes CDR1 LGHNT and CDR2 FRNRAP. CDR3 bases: TGTGCTAGTGGTTTGGTAGGGACTAGCGAGACCCAGTACTTC. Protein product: CASGLVGTSETQYF.

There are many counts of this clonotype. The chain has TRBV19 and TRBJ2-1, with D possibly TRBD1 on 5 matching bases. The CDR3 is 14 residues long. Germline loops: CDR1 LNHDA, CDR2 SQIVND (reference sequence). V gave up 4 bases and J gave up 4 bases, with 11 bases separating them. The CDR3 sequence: CASSKQEIYNEQFF. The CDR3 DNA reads TGTGCCAGTAGTAAACAGGAGATATACAATGAGCAGTTCTTC.

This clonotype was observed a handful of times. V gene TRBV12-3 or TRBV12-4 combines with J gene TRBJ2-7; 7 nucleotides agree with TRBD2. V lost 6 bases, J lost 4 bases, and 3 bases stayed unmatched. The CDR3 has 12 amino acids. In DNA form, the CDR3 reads TGTGCCAGCAGACTCGGGGGGTACGAGCAGTACTTC. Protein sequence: CASRLGGYEQYF.

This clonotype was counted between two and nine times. The CDR3 loop reads CAIPSGTDPDTQYF. CDR3 DNA sequence: TGTGCCATTCCCTCCGGGACAGACCCGGATACGCAGTATTTT. The chain couples TRBV10-3 to TRBJ2-3, with 7 positions matching TRBD1. Germline V gene lookup returns CDR1 ENHRY and CDR2 SYGVKD. The CDR3 consists of 14 residues. V trimming: 9 bases; J trimming: 6 bases; junction bases outside the gene matches: 12.

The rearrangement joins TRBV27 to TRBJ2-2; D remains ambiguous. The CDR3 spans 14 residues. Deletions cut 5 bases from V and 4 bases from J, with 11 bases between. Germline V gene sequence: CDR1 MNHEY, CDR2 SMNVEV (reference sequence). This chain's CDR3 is CASSLTLPTGELFF. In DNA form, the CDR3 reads TGTGCCAGCAGTCTGACCCTGCCCACCGGGGAGCTGTTTTTT.

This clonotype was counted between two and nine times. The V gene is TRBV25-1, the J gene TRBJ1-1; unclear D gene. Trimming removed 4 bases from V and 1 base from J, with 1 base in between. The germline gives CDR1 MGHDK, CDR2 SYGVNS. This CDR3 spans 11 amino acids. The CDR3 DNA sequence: TGTGCCAGCAGTGGGAACACTGAAGCTTTCTTT. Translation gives CASSGNTEAFF.

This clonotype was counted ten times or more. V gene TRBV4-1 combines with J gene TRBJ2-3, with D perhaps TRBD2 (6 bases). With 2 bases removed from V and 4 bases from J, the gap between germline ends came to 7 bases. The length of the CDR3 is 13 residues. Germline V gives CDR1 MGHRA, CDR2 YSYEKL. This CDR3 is CASSQIAADTQYF. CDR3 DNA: TGCGCCAGCAGCCAAATAGCGGCAGATACGCAGTATTTT.

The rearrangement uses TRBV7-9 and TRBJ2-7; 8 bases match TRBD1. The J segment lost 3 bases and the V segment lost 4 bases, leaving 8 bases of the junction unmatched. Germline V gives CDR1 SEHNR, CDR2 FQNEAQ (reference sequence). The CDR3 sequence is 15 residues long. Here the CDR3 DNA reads TGTGCCAGCAGCTCGGACAGGGTTACGGGCTACGAGCAGTACTTC. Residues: CASSSDRVTGYEQYF.

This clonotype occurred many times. CDR3 amino acids: CASRSFVDEQYF. The CDR3 DNA reads as TGCGCCAGCAGATCGTTCGTGGACGAGCAGTACTTC. V and J are TRBV5-1 and TRBJ2-7; D unclear. The ends were cut back, 5 bases at V and 5 bases at J, with 11 bases in the middle. CDR1 is SGHRS and CDR2 is YFSETQ in the germline V gene. The CDR3 spans 12 residues.

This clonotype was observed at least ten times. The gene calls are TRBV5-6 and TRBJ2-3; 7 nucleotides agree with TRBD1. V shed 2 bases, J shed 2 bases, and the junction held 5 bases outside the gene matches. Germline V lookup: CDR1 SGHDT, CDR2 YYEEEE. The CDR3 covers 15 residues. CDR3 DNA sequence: TGTGCCAGCAGCTTCGGGACAGCTATCACAGATACGCAGTATTTT. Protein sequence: CASSFGTAITDTQYF.

CDR3 residues: CASSIGTEAFF. In nucleotides, the CDR3 is TGTGCCAGTAGTATAGGAACTGAAGCTTTCTTT. This sequence joins TRBV19 and TRBJ1-1; D ambiguous. With 1 base removed from V and 5 bases from J, the gap between germline ends came to 2 bases. The CDR3 has 11 amino acids. Germline V lookup: CDR1 LNHDA, CDR2 SQIVND (reference sequence).

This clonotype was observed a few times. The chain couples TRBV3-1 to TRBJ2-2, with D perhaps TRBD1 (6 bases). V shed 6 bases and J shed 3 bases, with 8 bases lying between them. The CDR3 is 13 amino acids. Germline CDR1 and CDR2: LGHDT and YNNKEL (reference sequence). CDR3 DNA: TGTGCCAGCAGGGACAGATACACCGGGGAGCTGTTTTTT. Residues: CASRDRYTGELFF. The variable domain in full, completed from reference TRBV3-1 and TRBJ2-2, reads DTAVSQTPKYLVTQMGNDKSIKCEQNLGHDTMYWYKQDSKKFLKIMFSYNNKELIINETVPNRFSPKSPDKAHLNLHINSLELGDSAVYFCASRDRYTGELFFGEGSRLTVL.

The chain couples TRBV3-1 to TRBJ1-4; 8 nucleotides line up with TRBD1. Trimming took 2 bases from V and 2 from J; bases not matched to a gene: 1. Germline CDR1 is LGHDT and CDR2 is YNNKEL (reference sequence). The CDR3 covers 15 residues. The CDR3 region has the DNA TGTGCCAGCAGCCAAAACAGGGGGACTAATGAAAAACTGTTTTTT. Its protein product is CASSQNRGTNEKLFF.